This T cell receptor beta chain was sequenced in a study of CD8 T cells in ankylosing spondylitis. This clonotype has a count of ten or more. The CDR3 contains 13 residues. Trimming stripped 4 bases from V and 1 base from J, with 9 bases between. CDR1 is SQVTM and CDR2 is ANQGSEA in the germline V gene. TCRdb passed the 5' RACE reads through MiXCR, listing each CDR3 protein once. The sample includes some 290,000 distinct CDR3 sequences, around 19% seen only once; the top ten take about 8%. Specimen: blood, either unsorted or a sorted T cell fraction (not recorded which). The gene calls are TRBV29-1 and TRBJ2-3, with a possible D match to TRBD1 (6 bases). This sequence originates from a male donor with ankylosing spondylitis or in good health (not recorded which). Here the CDR3 reads CSVARGRTDTQYF. The DNA of the CDR3 is TGCAGCGTTGCCAGGGGCCGCACAGATACGCAGTATTTT.